The 15 T cell receptor beta chains below come from one sample, sequenced in a study of blood T cell repertoires in COVID-19. Sequenced by immunoSEQ multiplex PCR; TCRdb stores in-frame clones only, minus some. The profile shows about 190,000 clones, approximately 80% of them singletons. Sequencing used peripheral blood. Every receptor here comes from a woman in her 50s with acute or convalescent COVID-19.

This clone was recorded only once. This chain joins TRBV15 and TRBJ2-5; 7 positions match TRBD1. Looked up from germline, CDR1 is LNHNV and CDR2 is YYDKDF (reference sequence). Losses at the gene ends were 1 base for V and 1 base for J; bases not matched to a gene: 3. The CDR3 spans 15 residues. This CDR3 is CATSRGGTVQETQYF. The CDR3 nucleotides read TGTGCCACCAGCAGAGGGGGGACAGTCCAAGAGACCCAGTACTTC. The full variable domain, in which reference TRBV15 and TRBJ2-5 provide the parts outside the CDR3, is DAMVIQNPRYQVTQFGKPVTLSCSQTLNHNVMYWYQQKSSQAPKLLFHYYDKDFNNEADTPDNFQSRRPNTSFCFLDIRSPGLGDTAMYLCATSRGGTVQETQYFGPGTRLLVL.

The J gene is TRBJ2-2, the V gene TRBV24-1, with D uncertain. V lost 3 bases, J lost 1 base, and 8 bases lay in between. The CDR3 has 15 residues. Germline assignment: CDR1 KGHDR and CDR2 SFDVKD. The CDR3 is CATSDHYQNTGELFF. The CDR3 coding sequence is TGTGCCACCAGTGATCACTACCAGAACACCGGGGAGCTGTTTTTT.

The CDR3 nucleotides are TGTGCCACCAGTGATTCCCCGGGCAGGGCGAACACCGGGGAGCTGTTTTTT. This sequence encodes CATSDSPGRANTGELFF. The rearrangement links TRBV24-1 to TRBJ2-2; D possibly corresponds to TRBD1 (5 bases). Germline V gene lookup returns CDR1 KGHDR and CDR2 SFDVKD. The CDR3 has 17 amino acids. Trimming shortened V by 2 bases and J by 0 bases, and 12 bases separated the two germline ends.

V and J are TRBV28 and TRBJ2-5, with D possibly TRBD2 on 6 matching bases. Deletions cut 8 bases from V and 1 base from J, with 17 bases between. Germline loops: CDR1 MDHEN, CDR2 SYDVKM. The length of the CDR3 is 15 residues. The CDR3 protein is CASLRSQGGQETQYF. For the CDR3, the DNA is TGTGCCAGCCTCAGAAGCCAGGGAGGCCAAGAGACCCAGTACTTC.

CDR3: CSASPLERGESNNEQFF. The CDR3, as DNA: TGCAGTGCTAGTCCTTTGGAGCGGGGGGAATCAAACAATGAGCAGTTCTTC. The J gene is TRBJ2-1, the V gene TRBV20-1, with 9 bases matching TRBD2. The V gene end was trimmed by 3 bases and the J gene end by 5 bases; junction bases not matched to a gene: 14. CDR1 and CDR2 from the germline V gene are DFQATT and SNEGSKA (reference sequence). The CDR3 runs to 17 residues.

This clone was seen just once. This rearrangement joins TRBV5-4 to TRBJ1-2; a weak D match, TRBD1 (5 bases). Per germline, CDR1 SGHNT and CDR2 YYREEE (reference sequence). With 0 bases removed from V and 5 bases from J, the gap between germline ends came to 11 bases. The CDR3 covers 14 residues. In DNA, the CDR3 is TGTGCCAGCAGCTTGGGTCAACAGGCTTATGGCTACACCTTC. Translating gives CASSLGQQAYGYTF.

The chain is built from TRBV4-1 and TRBJ2-3; D is perhaps TRBD1 (6 bases). Per the germline V gene, CDR1 is MGHRA and CDR2 is YSYEKL. V was pared by 7 bases and J by 2 bases, with 19 bases between. This CDR3 spans 16 amino acids. In DNA, the CDR3 is TGCGCCAGCACCACAGGGAATAGAGGATTCACAGATACGCAGTATTTT. It yields the protein CASTTGNRGFTDTQYF.

The rearrangement uses TRBV29-1 and TRBJ1-5; no definite D call. The CDR3 spans 12 residues. V was cut by 1 base and J by 9 bases, with 10 bases left in between. Germline loops: CDR1 SQVTM, CDR2 ANQGSEA. This CDR3 reads CSVEAHIGPQHF. In DNA form, the CDR3 reads TGCAGCGTTGAAGCACACATTGGGCCCCAGCATTTT.

This chain uses TRBV18 with TRBJ1-2; maybe TRBD1 (6 bases). CDR1 and CDR2 from the germline V gene are KGHSH and LQKENI. The CDR3 runs 14 residues. The V end was cut by 4 bases, the J end by 4 bases, with 13 bases between. The CDR3 nucleotides are TGTGCCAGCTCACAACAGGGATACGGCTATGGCTACACCTTC. It codes for CASSQQGYGYGYTF.

The genes are TRBV7-6 and TRBJ2-1; 7 bases align to TRBD2. The CDR3 extends over 12 amino acids. Germline V gene data show CDR1 as SGHVS and CDR2 as FNYEAQ. V trimming: 4 bases; J trimming: 12 bases; junction bases outside the gene matches: 6. This CDR3 reads CASSSRWEGQFF. The DNA of the CDR3 is TGTGCCAGCAGCTCTCGCTGGGAGGGGCAGTTCTTC. Looking up the rest from reference TRBV7-6 and TRBJ2-1 gives the full variable domain: GAGVSQSPRYKVTKRGQDVALRCDPISGHVSLYWYRQALGQGPEFLTYFNYEAQQDKSGLPNDRFSAERPEGSISTLTIQRTEQRDSAMYRCASSSRWEGQFFGPGTRLTVL.

The chain has TRBV7-8 and TRBJ1-1; D is undetermined. This CDR3 is 14 amino acids long. The V gene's germline CDR1 is SGHVS and CDR2 FQNEAQ. The V and J ends lost 3 bases and 1 base respectively, with 9 bases between them. The CDR3 region has the DNA TGTGCCAGCAGCTTCGCGACAAAGAACACTGAAGCTTTCTTT. It yields the protein CASSFATKNTEAFF.

V usage is TRBV7-2 and J usage is TRBJ1-2; 10 bases are a match to TRBD1. Per the germline V gene, CDR1 is SGHTA and CDR2 is FQGNSA. With V trimmed by 4 bases and J by 7 bases, 6 bases remained unmatched. The CDR3 consists of 14 residues. CDR3 region: CASSSDRGVGGYTF. The CDR3 DNA follows: TGTGCCAGCAGCTCGGACAGGGGGGTAGGTGGCTACACCTTC.

The chain carries TRBV15 and TRBJ2-5, with D perhaps TRBD2 (6 bases). This CDR3 is built from 13 residues. The germline V and J ends were trimmed by 3 bases and 2 bases, with 7 bases remaining between them. Germline CDR1 and CDR2: LNHNV and YYDKDF (reference sequence). CDR3 sequence reads: CATSSGGQETQYF. The CDR3 nucleotides are TGTGCCACCAGCAGTGGGGGGCAAGAGACCCAGTACTTC. Filled out from reference TRBV15 and TRBJ2-5, the complete variable domain reads DAMVIQNPRYQVTQFGKPVTLSCSQTLNHNVMYWYQQKSSQAPKLLFHYYDKDFNNEADTPDNFQSRRPNTSFCFLDIRSPGLGDTAMYLCATSSGGQETQYFGPGTRLLVL.

The chain couples TRBV9 to TRBJ2-7; TRBD2 matches at 7 bases. This CDR3 has 15 residues. The germline V gene has CDR1 SGDLS and CDR2 YYNGEE. V trimming: 4 bases; J trimming: 4 bases; junction bases outside the gene matches: 11. The CDR3 here is CASSPGGSRSYEQYF. Here the CDR3 DNA reads TGTGCCAGCAGCCCGGGGGGTAGTAGGTCTTACGAGCAGTACTTC.

This chain connects TRBV28 to TRBJ2-3; TRBD2 aligns across 7 bases. The CDR3 runs to 15 residues. The J segment lost 3 bases and the V segment lost 0 bases, leaving 3 bases of the junction unmatched. The germline gives CDR1 MDHEN, CDR2 SYDVKM. CDR3 amino acids: CASSLWGEGTDTQYF. The CDR3 DNA reads as TGTGCCAGCAGTTTATGGGGGGAGGGGACAGATACGCAGTATTTT.